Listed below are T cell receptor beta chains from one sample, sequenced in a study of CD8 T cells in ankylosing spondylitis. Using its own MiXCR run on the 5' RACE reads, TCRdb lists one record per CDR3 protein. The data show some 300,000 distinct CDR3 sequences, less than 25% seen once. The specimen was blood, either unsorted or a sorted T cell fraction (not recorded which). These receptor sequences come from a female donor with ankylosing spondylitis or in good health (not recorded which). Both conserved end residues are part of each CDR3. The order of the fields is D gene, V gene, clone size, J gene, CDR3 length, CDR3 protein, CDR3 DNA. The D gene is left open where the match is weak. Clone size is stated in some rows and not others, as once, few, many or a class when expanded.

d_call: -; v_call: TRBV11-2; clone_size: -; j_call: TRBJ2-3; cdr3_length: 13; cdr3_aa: CASSFGFNKKRYF; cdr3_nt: TGTGCCAGCAGCTTTGGTTTCAACAAGAAGCGGTATTTT
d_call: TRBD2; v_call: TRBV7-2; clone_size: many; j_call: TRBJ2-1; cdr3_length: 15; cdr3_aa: CASSLAAGGHNEQFF; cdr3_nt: TGTGCCAGCAGCTTAGCAGCGGGAGGCCACAATGAGCAGTTCTTC
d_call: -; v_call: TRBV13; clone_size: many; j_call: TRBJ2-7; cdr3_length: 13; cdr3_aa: CASSPSDSYEQYF; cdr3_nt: TGTGCCAGCAGCCCTAGCGATTCCTACGAGCAGTACTTC
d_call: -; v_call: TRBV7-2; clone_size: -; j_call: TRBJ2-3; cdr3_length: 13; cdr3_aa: CASSLTGRNTQYF; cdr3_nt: TGTGCCAGCAGCTTAACTGGGCGCAATACGCAGTATTTT
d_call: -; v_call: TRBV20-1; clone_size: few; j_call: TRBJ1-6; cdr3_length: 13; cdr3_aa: CSARSQKNSPLHF; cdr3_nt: TGCAGTGCTAGGTCTCAGAAAAATTCACCCCTCCACTTT
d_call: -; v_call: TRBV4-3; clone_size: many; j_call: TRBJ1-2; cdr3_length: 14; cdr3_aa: CASSQVRGRDGYTF; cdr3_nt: TGCGCCAGCAGCCAAGTTCGGGGACGGGATGGCTACACCTTC
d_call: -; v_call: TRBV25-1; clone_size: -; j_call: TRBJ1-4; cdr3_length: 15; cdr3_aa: CASRSTSATNEKLFF; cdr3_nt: TGTGCCAGCAGATCGACGTCTGCAACTAATGAAAAACTGTTTTTT
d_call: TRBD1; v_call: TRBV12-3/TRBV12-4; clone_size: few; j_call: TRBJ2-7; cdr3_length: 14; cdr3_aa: CASRSPGTGGEQYF; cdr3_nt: TGTGCCAGCAGGTCACCCGGGACAGGGGGCGAGCAGTACTTC
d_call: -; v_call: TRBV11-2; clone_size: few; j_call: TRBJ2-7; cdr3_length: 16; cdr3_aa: CASSLKGRDGTYEQYF; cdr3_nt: TGTGCCAGCAGCTTAAAAGGACGAGACGGGACCTACGAGCAGTACTTC
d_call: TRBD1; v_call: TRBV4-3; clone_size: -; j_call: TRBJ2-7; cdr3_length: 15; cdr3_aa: CASSQQTGGPYEQYF; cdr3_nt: TGCGCCAGCAGCCAACAGACAGGGGGCCCCTACGAGCAGTACTTC
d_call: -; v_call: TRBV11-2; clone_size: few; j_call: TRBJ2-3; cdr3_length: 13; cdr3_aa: CASSPRTSDTQYF; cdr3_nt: TGTGCCAGCAGCCCTCGGACTTCAGATACGCAGTATTTT
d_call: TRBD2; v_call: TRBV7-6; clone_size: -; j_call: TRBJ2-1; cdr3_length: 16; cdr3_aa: CASSLGGGRTYNEQFF; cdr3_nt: TGTGCCAGCAGCTTAGGAGGCGGGAGGACCTACAATGAGCAGTTCTTC
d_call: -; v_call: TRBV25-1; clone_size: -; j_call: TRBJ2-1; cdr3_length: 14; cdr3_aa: CASSEPGSSNEQFF; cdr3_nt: TGTGCCAGCAGTGAACCCGGGTCATCAAATGAGCAGTTCTTC
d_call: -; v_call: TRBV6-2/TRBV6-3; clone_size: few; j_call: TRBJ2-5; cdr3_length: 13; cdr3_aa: CASSFGSGGTQYF; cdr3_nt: TGTGCCAGCAGTTTTGGGTCCGGGGGGACCCAGTACTTC
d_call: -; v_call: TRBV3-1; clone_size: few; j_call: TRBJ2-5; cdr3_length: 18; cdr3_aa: CASSPARLRATYSETQYF; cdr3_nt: TGTGCCAGCAGCCCAGCGAGACTAAGGGCCACCTATTCAGAGACCCAGTACTTC
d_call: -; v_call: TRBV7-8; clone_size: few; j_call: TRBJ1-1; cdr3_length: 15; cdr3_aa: CASSLTTVVNTEAFF; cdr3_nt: TGTGCCAGCAGCTTGACGACAGTTGTGAACACTGAAGCTTTCTTT
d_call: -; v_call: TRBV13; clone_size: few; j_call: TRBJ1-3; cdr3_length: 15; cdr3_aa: CASSPGRTSGNTIYF; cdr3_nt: TGTGCCAGCAGCCCGGGACGGACCTCTGGAAACACCATATATTTT
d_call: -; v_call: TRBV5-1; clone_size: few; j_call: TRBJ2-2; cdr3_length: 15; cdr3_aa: CASSLLAVKSGELFF; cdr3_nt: TGCGCCAGCAGCTTGTTGGCGGTAAAGTCCGGGGAGCTGTTTTTT
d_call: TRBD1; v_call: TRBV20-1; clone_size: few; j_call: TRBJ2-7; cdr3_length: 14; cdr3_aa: CSTLGQGEAYEQYF; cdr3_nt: TGCAGTACCCTCGGACAGGGAGAAGCCTACGAGCAGTACTTC
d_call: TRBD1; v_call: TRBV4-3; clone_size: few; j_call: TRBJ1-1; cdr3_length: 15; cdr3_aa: CASSREDRGNTEAFF; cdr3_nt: TGCGCCAGCAGCCGAGAGGACAGGGGGAACACTGAAGCTTTCTTT
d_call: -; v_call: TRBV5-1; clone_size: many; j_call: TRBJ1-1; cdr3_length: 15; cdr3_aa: CASSLATGGYTEAFF; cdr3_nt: TGCGCCAGCAGCTTGGCCACGGGGGGGTACACTGAAGCTTTCTTT
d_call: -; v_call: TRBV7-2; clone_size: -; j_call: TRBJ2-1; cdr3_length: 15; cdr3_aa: CASSQKVISYNEQFF; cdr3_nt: TGTGCCAGCAGCCAAAAGGTGATCTCCTACAATGAGCAGTTCTTC
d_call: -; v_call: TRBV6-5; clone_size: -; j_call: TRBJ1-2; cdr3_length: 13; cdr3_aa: CASSYSGEYGYTF; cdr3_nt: TGTGCCAGCAGTTACTCTGGAGAATATGGCTACACCTTC
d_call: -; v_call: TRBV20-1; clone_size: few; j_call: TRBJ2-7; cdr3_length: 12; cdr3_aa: CSASSRPYEQYF; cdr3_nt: TGCAGTGCTAGCTCACGCCCCTACGAGCAGTACTTC
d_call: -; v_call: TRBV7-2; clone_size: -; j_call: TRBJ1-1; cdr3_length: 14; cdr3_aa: CASSLALLGTEAFF; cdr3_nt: TGTGCCAGCAGCTTAGCCCTTCTGGGCACTGAAGCTTTCTTT
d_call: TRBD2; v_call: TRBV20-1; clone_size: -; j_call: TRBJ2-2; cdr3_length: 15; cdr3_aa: CSARRAGGLTGELFF; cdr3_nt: TGCAGTGCTAGAAGGGCGGGAGGTCTCACCGGGGAGCTGTTTTTT
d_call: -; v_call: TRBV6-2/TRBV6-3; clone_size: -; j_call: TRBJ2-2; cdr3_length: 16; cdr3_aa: CASSHPSKWNTGELFF; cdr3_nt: TGTGCCAGCAGCCACCCCTCGAAGTGGAACACCGGGGAGCTGTTTTTT
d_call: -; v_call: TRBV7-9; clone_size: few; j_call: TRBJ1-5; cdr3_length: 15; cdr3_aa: CASSTSGGTGQPQHF; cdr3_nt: TGTGCCAGCAGCACATCCGGGGGGACGGGTCAGCCCCAGCATTTT
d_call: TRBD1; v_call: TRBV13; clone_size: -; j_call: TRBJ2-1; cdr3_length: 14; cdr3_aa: CASSPDRFYNEQFF; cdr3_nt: TGTGCCAGCAGTCCGGACAGGTTCTACAATGAGCAGTTCTTC
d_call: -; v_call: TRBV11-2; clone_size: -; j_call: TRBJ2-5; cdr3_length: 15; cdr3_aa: CASSATSGPQETQYF; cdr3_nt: TGTGCCAGCAGCGCCACCTCCGGGCCCCAAGAGACCCAGTACTTC